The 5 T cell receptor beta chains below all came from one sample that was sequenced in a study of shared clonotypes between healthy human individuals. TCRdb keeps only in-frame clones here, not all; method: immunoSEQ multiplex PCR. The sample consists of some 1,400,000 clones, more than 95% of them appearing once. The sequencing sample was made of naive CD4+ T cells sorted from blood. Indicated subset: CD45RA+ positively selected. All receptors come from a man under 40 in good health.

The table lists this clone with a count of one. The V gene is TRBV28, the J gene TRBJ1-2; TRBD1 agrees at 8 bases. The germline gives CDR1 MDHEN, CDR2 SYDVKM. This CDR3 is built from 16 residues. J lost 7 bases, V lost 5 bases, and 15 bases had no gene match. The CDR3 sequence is CASSVPLGQGATGYTF. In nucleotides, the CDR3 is TGTGCCAGCAGTGTGCCTTTGGGGCAGGGGGCCACTGGCTACACCTTC.

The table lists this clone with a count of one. The CDR3, as DNA: TGTGCCAGTAGTAGGGGAGGTGAAAAACTGTTTTTT. As protein: CASSRGGEKLFF. The chain employs TRBV19 and TRBJ1-4; D remains ambiguous. The CDR3 runs 12 residues. Germline values: CDR1 LNHDA, CDR2 SQIVND (reference sequence). Trimming stripped 4 bases from V and 7 bases from J, with 7 bases between.

CDR3 sequence reads: CASSNGRGYEQYF. In nucleotides, the CDR3 is TGTGCCAGCAGTAACGGCAGGGGTTACGAGCAGTACTTC. The V and J genes are TRBV5-8 and TRBJ2-7; maybe TRBD1 (6 bases). The CDR3 runs 13 residues. Germline V lookup: CDR1 SGHTS, CDR2 YDEGEE. Trimming took off 5 bases at V and 4 bases at J, with 13 bases between the two ends.

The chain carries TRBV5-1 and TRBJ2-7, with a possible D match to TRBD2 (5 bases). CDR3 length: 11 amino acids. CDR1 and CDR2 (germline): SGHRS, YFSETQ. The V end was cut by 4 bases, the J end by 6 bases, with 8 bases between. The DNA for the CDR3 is TGCGCCAGCAGCCCAGGACTCGAGCAGTACTTC. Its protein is CASSPGLEQYF.

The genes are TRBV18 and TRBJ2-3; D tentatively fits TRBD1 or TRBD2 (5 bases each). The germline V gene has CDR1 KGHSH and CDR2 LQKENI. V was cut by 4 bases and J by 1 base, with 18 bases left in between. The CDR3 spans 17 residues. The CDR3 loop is CASSLDTLLGGTDTQYF. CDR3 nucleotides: TGTGCCAGCTCACTTGACACACTCCTGGGGGGCACAGATACGCAGTATTTT.